This T cell receptor (beta chain) was obtained from a study of shared clonotypes between healthy human individuals. Sequenced by immunoSEQ multiplex PCR; TCRdb stores in-frame clones only, minus some. The sample lists 2 million to 3 million clones; over 85% were seen once. Overall study findings and caveats: For naive CD4 cells, roughly 4.6% of clonotypes were shared across a few donors.

With regard to this clone: What it binds is not known.

Specimen: naive CD4+ T cells from PBMCs. Stated subset: CD45RA+ positively selected. The sequence came from a man between 18 and 29 years old in good health. Some clones in this sample may be carry-over from other donors' samples.

DNA of the CDR3: TGTGCCAGCAGATGGGGGACCTACGAGCAGTACTTC. It codes for CASRWGTYEQYF. The V and J genes are TRBV7-2 and TRBJ2-7; D may correspond to TRBD1 or TRBD2 (5 bases each). With 6 bases removed from V and 2 bases from J, the gap between germline ends came to 8 bases. CDR1 is SGHTA, CDR2 FQGNSA, per germline. The length of the CDR3 is 12 residues.